What follows is one T cell receptor (beta chain) and its context. Its antigen is unknown. Base qualities are missing; no much larger clone stands one base away. At one collaborating source in Seattle, patients were enrolled during active infection and were followed longitudinally through the course of disease. Each collaborating institution followed its own protocols to collect whole blood in K2EDTA tubes. For TCRbeta analysis, collaborators shipped samples in one of three forms: frozen whole blood, isolated PBMCs, or DNA extracted from either of those sample types. TCRbeta CDR3 regions were amplified from genomic DNA by means of the immunoSEQ Assay, a bias-controlled multiplex PCR. The study's processing was this. Within the assay, amplification of reference gene primers was used to estimate how many nucleated cells each sample contained. Sequence reads were collapsed and filtered to measure the absolute abundance of every unique TCRbeta CDR3 rearrangement. For each sample, productive Simpson clonality was calculated by taking the square root of Simpson's diversity index across productive rearrangements. What TCRdb holds here is the immuneACCESS table cut down to in-frame rearrangements. Part of the clones is not present; checked against another copy, under half of the missing clones reflect an unresolved V gene, and the others are unexplained. V and J calls and clone size are as listed in that table; D and trimming were resolved from the DNA. The sample table lists 140,000 to 150,000 clones, approximately 90% of them with a count of one. 2.5% to 3% of the sample is taken by the ten largest.

V lost 2 bases and J lost 7 bases; the stretch between them is 14 bases long. The CDR3 runs 13 amino acids, cysteine and phenylalanine included. The DNA shown is the 39-base CDR3, in frame from base 1. As encoded in the germline V gene (reference sequence), CDR1 is GTSNPN while CDR2 is SVGIG. The data originate from a study of blood T cell repertoires in COVID-19 (dated by TCRdb to the early 2020s). Describing the broader study: Samples covering the acute and convalescent phases of COVID-19 were provided by collaborators in the United States, Italy and Spain. The material from the prospective study consisted of cDNA or gDNA derived from T cells, B-cell-depleted T cells, or PBMCs. The dataset comprised deeply sampled blood TCRbeta repertoires from subjects exposed to, actively infected with, or recovered from COVID-19. The repertoires were made available in a free public database intended to serve as a resource for research on the immune response to SARS-CoV-2. The samples were drawn from two sources: the first 160 participants of the ongoing ImmuneRACE study, and fewer than 1,500 subjects contributed by 6 global collaborators. Nearly every sample came with metadata listing a de-identified subject ID, COVID-19 status, age in years and sex. Where available, HLA class I and class II types were obtained from metadata supplied by the sample provider rather than from assay-based typing.

The paper's findings and limits, for the study overall: The amount of clinical and demographic metadata varied by source and participant and was provided uncurated.

The sequence joins TRBV30 to TRBJ1-1; no confident D gene assignment can be made. The receptor comes from a human donor with COVID-19, enrolled during active disease. The donor label of this sample is uncertain. The sample taken for sequencing was peripheral blood. The CDR3 region: CAWSMLSGLEAFF. The nucleotides are TGTGCCTGGAGTATGCTCTCAGGCCTTGAAGCTTTCTTT.